This T cell receptor beta chain was captured by sequencing in a study of shared clonotypes between healthy human individuals. Findings and limits, study-wide: Generally, naive subsets (rather than memory subsets) showed larger estimated richness.

Into CD45RA+ naive and CD45RA-negative memory subsets, the CD4+ cells were split. About this clone itself: Its target is unknown.

This table comes from immunoSEQ multiplex PCR, and its TCRdb copy is limited to in-frame clones, with some not included. The sample holds roughly 2.6 million clones; roughly nine tenths are singletons and the top ten take roughly 0.15%. This TCR was recovered from a man aged 18-30 years in good health. Sequences were obtained from naive CD4+ T cells sorted from blood. This sample's subset: CD45RA+ positively selected.

The CDR3 loop reads CASSFGGYQETQYF. The CDR3 DNA reads as TGTGCCAGCAGCTTTGGGGGCTATCAAGAGACCCAGTACTTC. V gene TRBV13 combines with J gene TRBJ2-5; a weak D match, TRBD1 (6 bases). V lost 3 bases and J lost 2, with 10 bases in between. CDR3 length equals 14 residues. The V gene's germline CDR1 is PRHDT and CDR2 FYEKMQ (reference sequence).